Listed here are 26 T cell receptor beta chains from one sample, sequenced in a study of spatial heterogeneity in lung cancer. General study results and limits: Tumor mutation counts were tracked by expanded intratumoral alpha and beta TCR counts.

These TCRs' antigens remain unknown. TCRdb analysed the 5' RACE reads with MiXCR anew, one entry per CDR3 protein. This sample has 8,200 or so distinct CDR3 sequences, with around 7% found just once. Time point reported: sample taken at primary tumor resection. Sample: lung tumor tissue, taken at surgery. The origin of the receptors is a male donor with early-stage non-small cell lung cancer.

In its sample, this clonotype ranks as medium-sized. The rearrangement joins TRBV9 to TRBJ2-2, with 10 bases identical to TRBD1. With V trimmed by 0 bases and J by 8 bases, 4 bases remained unmatched. CDR3 length: 15 amino acids. CDR1 is SGDLS, CDR2 YYNGEE, per germline. This CDR3 reads CASSVVTGGQGELFF. The DNA of the CDR3 is TGTGCCAGCAGCGTAGTGACAGGGGGCCAGGGGGAGCTGTTTTTT. Drawing the rest from reference TRBV9 and TRBJ2-2, the complete variable domain is DSGVTQTPKHLITATGQRVTLRCSPRSGDLSVYWYQQSLDQGLQFLIQYYNGEERAKGNILERFSAQQFPDLHSELNLSSLELGDSALYFCASSVVTGGQGELFFGEGSRLTVL.

This clonotype is medium-sized by share. The chain has TRBV7-8 and TRBJ2-7; D unclear. Trimming pared 5 bases from V and 3 bases from J, leaving 17 bases between. Germline loops: CDR1 SGHVS, CDR2 FQNEAQ. This CDR3 comprises 15 residues. The chain's CDR3 is CASSPPGLIGYEQYF. In DNA, the CDR3 is TGTGCCAGCAGCCCCCCCGGTCTAATCGGCTACGAGCAGTACTTC.

This clonotype is categorized as medium-sized. The CDR3, as DNA: TGTGCCAGTGGACAGGGTATACGGCCCCAGCATTTT. Amino acids: CASGQGIRPQHF. V gene TRBV28 combines with J gene TRBJ1-5; 8 bases fit TRBD1. This CDR3 region has 12 residues. V gave up 9 bases and J gave up 9 bases; unmatched junction bases: 7. Germline CDR1 and CDR2: MDHEN and SYDVKM.

In its sample, this clonotype ranks as medium-sized. The chain couples TRBV18 to TRBJ2-2; no definite D call. Trimming took 0 bases from V and 4 from J, leaving 15 bases between them. This CDR3 has 17 residues. Germline values: CDR1 KGHSH, CDR2 LQKENI. The CDR3 is CASSPPITLVGTGELFF. The CDR3 region has the DNA TGTGCCAGCTCACCACCGATCACCCTAGTTGGCACCGGGGAGCTGTTTTTT. Complete variable domain (other parts from reference TRBV18 and TRBJ2-2): NAGVMQNPRHLVRRRGQEARLRCSPMKGHSHVYWYRQLPEEGLKFMVYLQKENIIDESGMPKERFSAEFPKEGPSILRIQQVVRGDSAAYFCASSPPITLVGTGELFFGEGSRLTVL.

In this sample, this clonotype turned up many times. The V call is TRBV19, the J call TRBJ2-5; D gene ambiguous. The germline CDR1 and CDR2 sequences are LNHDA and SQIVND (reference sequence). Trimming removed 7 bases from V and 5 bases from J, with 14 bases in between. The CDR3 spans 13 residues. CDR3: CASTQYGGETQYF. The DNA of the CDR3 is TGTGCCAGTACCCAGTACGGCGGTGAGACCCAGTACTTC.

The table lists this clonotype with many counts. V usage is TRBV4-1 and J usage is TRBJ1-6; possibly TRBD1 for D (5 bases). The germline V and J ends were trimmed by 1 base and 11 bases, with 15 bases remaining between them. From germline, CDR1 is MGHRA and CDR2 YSYEKL. CDR3 size: 15 residues. The CDR3: CASSQVGVRMAPLHF. CDR3 DNA: TGCGCCAGCAGCCAAGTGGGGGTACGCATGGCACCCCTCCACTTT.

This clonotype was observed at least ten times. J is TRBJ1-2 and V is TRBV6-5; a possible D gene is TRBD1 (5 bases). The germline V gene encodes CDR1 MNHEY and CDR2 SVGAGI. CDR3 length: 13 amino acids. Trimming removed 4 bases at V and 4 bases at J, with 10 bases between. CDR3 nucleotides: TGTGCCAGCAGTTGGGACCGGGCCTATGGCTACACCTTC. It translates to CASSWDRAYGYTF.

This clonotype is deemed medium-sized. The gene calls are TRBV20-1 and TRBJ2-3; D is uncertain. Trimming pared 6 bases from V and 2 bases from J, leaving 12 bases between. The V gene's germline CDR1 is DFQATT and CDR2 SNEGSKA (reference sequence). The CDR3 spans 13 residues. The DNA of the CDR3 is TGCAGTGCCCAAAGGTCGGCCACAGATACGCAGTATTTT. Amino acids: CSAQRSATDTQYF.

Remarks on this clonotype: A much larger clonotype is one base distant, so this may be a read error. The chain links TRBV25-1 to TRBJ1-1, with TRBD1 matching over 8 bases. The germline CDR1 and CDR2 sequences are MGHDK and SYGVNS. The CDR3 spans 14 residues. DNA of the CDR3: TGTGTCAGCACCGTGGGACAGGAGAACACTGAAGCTTTCTTT. Its protein product is CVSTVGQENTEAFF.

The chain carries TRBV20-1 and TRBJ1-4; D uncertain. The CDR3 runs to 10 residues. Germline CDR1 is DFQATT and CDR2 is SNEGSKA (reference sequence). Trimming took off 3 bases at V and 8 bases at J, with 4 bases between the two ends. The CDR3 nucleotides read TGCAGTGCTAGGGGAGAAAAACTGTTTTTT. Encoded protein: CSARGEKLFF.

This clonotype is labeled as medium-sized (0.01 to 0.1%). The chain couples TRBV19 to TRBJ2-7, with 13 bases identical to TRBD2. J lost 6 bases, V lost 5 bases, and 4 bases had no gene match. The germline CDR1 and CDR2 sequences are LNHDA and SQIVND (reference sequence). The CDR3 is made up of 14 amino acids. CDR3 amino acids: CASSPWTSGGEQYF. The CDR3 bases are TGTGCCAGTAGTCCCTGGACTAGCGGGGGCGAGCAGTACTTC.

Relative to its sample, this clonotype is medium-sized. V and J are TRBV7-9 and TRBJ1-1, with a tentative D call TRBD1 (5 bases). The CDR3 is 14 amino acids. The germline gives CDR1 SEHNR, CDR2 FQNEAQ (reference sequence). V lost 4 bases to trimming and J lost 1 base, with 10 bases between them. CDR3 coding DNA: TGTGCCAGCAGCTCAGGGTTCGCGAACACTGAAGCTTTCTTT. It specifies CASSSGFANTEAFF.

This clonotype has ten or more counts. The gene calls are TRBV28 and TRBJ1-2, with D hard to call. The CDR3 runs 12 residues. The germline gives CDR1 MDHEN, CDR2 SYDVKM. V lost 6 bases and J lost 8, with 13 bases in between. The CDR3 DNA reads as TGTGCCAGCAGGTCCGACGTCGTAGGCTACACCTTC. Protein sequence: CASRSDVVGYTF.

The sample holds many counts of this clonotype. The rearrangement uses TRBV7-2 and TRBJ2-1; D not resolved. The CDR3 runs to 13 residues. The germline V gene has CDR1 SGHTA and CDR2 FQGNSA. Trimming removed 3 bases from V and 4 bases from J, with 7 bases in between. The CDR3 DNA reads as TGTGCCAGCAGCTTGAACCAGTACAATGAGCAGTTCTTC. Translation: CASSLNQYNEQFF.

This clonotype counts as medium-sized. The chain employs TRBV7-9 and TRBJ1-4; maybe TRBD1 (6 bases). The germline CDR1 and CDR2 sequences are SEHNR and FQNEAQ (reference sequence). The CDR3 loop spans 18 amino acids. The V end was cut by 3 bases, the J end by 12 bases, with 29 bases between. The DNA of the CDR3 is TGTGCCAGCAGCTTCAGCCCGCGCACCGGGACAACTTGGATGGAACTGTTTTTT. As protein: CASSFSPRTGTTWMELFF. Full variable domain (outside the CDR3, taken from reference TRBV7-9 and TRBJ1-4): DTGVSQNPRHKITKRGQNVTFRCDPISEHNRLYWYRQTLGQGPEFLTYFQNEAQLEKSRLLSDRFSAERPKGSFSTLEIQRTEQGDSAMYLCASSFSPRTGTTWMELFFGSGTQLSVL.

This clonotype is categorized as medium-sized. The V and J genes are TRBV18 and TRBJ1-1, with D unclear. This CDR3 has 13 amino acids. Germline values: CDR1 KGHSH, CDR2 LQKENI. V lost 5 bases and J 1 base, leaving 8 bases between the germline ends. The CDR3 loop is CASSKVQNTEAFF. The CDR3 region has the DNA TGTGCCAGCTCAAAGGTACAGAACACTGAAGCTTTCTTT.

This clonotype has ten or more counts. V usage is TRBV19 and J usage is TRBJ2-3; D uncertain. CDR3 length: 15 amino acids. Looked up from germline, CDR1 is LNHDA and CDR2 is SQIVND (reference sequence). The V end was cut by 3 bases, the J end by 0 bases, with 10 bases between. CDR3 bases: TGTGCCAGTAGTATTAACGTCGCCAGCACAGATACGCAGTATTTT. Amino acid sequence: CASSINVASTDTQYF. Full variable domain (outside the CDR3, taken from reference TRBV19 and TRBJ2-3): DGGITQSPKYLFRKEGQNVTLSCEQNLNHDAMYWYRQDPGQGLRLIYYSQIVNDFQKGDIAEGYSVSREKKESFPLTVTSAQKNPTAFYLCASSINVASTDTQYFGPGTRLTVL.

This clonotype is medium-sized within its sample. This chain uses TRBV12-3 or TRBV12-4 with TRBJ2-3; no clear D. Trimming left V 3 bases short and J 6 bases short, with 13 bases between. The CDR3 contains 14 residues. The CDR3 sequence: CASSLVYSSDTQYF. The CDR3 region has the DNA TGTGCCAGCAGTTTGGTGTATAGTAGCGATACGCAGTATTTT.

V and J are TRBV11-2 and TRBJ2-3; 7 nucleotides agree with TRBD2. J was trimmed by 9 bases and V by 5 bases; bases with no gene match: 11. Looked up from germline, CDR1 is SGHAT and CDR2 is FQNNGV. The CDR3 is 14 residues long. CDR3 amino acids: CASSRSGRAGTQYF. CDR3 DNA: TGTGCCAGCAGCCGTAGCGGGCGGGCGGGAACGCAGTATTTT.

The sample holds many counts of this clonotype. The CDR3 sequence: CSARDPTSGASTDTQYF. The DNA for the CDR3 is TGCAGTGCTAGAGACCCCACTAGCGGAGCTAGCACAGATACGCAGTATTTT. The V call is TRBV20-1, the J call TRBJ2-3; 8 positions agree with TRBD2. V lost 0 bases to trimming and J lost 0 bases; unmatched junction nucleotides: 8. CDR1 and CDR2 (germline): DFQATT, SNEGSKA (reference sequence). CDR3 length: 17 amino acids.

This clonotype was recorded at least ten times. The CDR3 nucleotides are TGCGCCAGCAGCCACCCCGGGACAGCATACGAGCAGTACTTC. Protein product: CASSHPGTAYEQYF. This rearrangement joins TRBV4-1 to TRBJ2-7; 7 bases fit TRBD1. The V gene end was trimmed by 3 bases and the J gene end by 4 bases; junction bases not matched to a gene: 6. This CDR3 is 14 amino acids long. CDR1 is MGHRA, CDR2 YSYEKL, per germline.

This clonotype has ten or more counts. This sequence joins TRBV29-1 and TRBJ2-3; unclear D gene. Per the germline V gene, CDR1 is SQVTM and CDR2 is ANQGSEA. Between the trimmed V and J ends, which lost 4 bases and 0 bases, there was a span of 8 bases. The CDR3 extends over 13 amino acids. The CDR3 DNA is TGCAGCGTTGTAGTAGCTAGCACAGATACGCAGTATTTT. Translating it yields CSVVVASTDTQYF.

By sample fraction, this clonotype is medium-sized. This chain links TRBV6-5 with TRBJ2-5; 7 nucleotides match TRBD2. The CDR3 length is 15 residues. The germline gives CDR1 MNHEY, CDR2 SVGAGI. V was pared by 0 bases and J by 4 bases, with 5 bases of the junction left unmatched. The CDR3 reads CASSYSRDYRETQYF. The DNA for the CDR3 is TGTGCCAGCAGTTACTCTCGGGACTATCGAGAGACCCAGTACTTC.

This clonotype is medium-sized (0.01 to 0.1%) by share. This chain uses TRBV12-3 or TRBV12-4 with TRBJ1-5; 8 bases agree with TRBD1. The CDR3 has 15 amino acids. The trim removed 1 base at V and 4 bases at J, leaving 3 bases unmatched. CDR3: CASSLGRGPNQPQHF. CDR3 DNA sequence: TGTGCCAGCAGTTTAGGCAGGGGGCCTAATCAGCCCCAGCATTTT.

By share, this clonotype counts as medium-sized. This chain connects TRBV9 to TRBJ2-7, with D possibly being TRBD1 or TRBD2 (5 bases each). The germline CDR1 and CDR2 sequences are SGDLS and YYNGEE. The CDR3 runs 14 residues. Trimming left V 4 bases short and J 5 bases short, with 16 bases between. CDR3 sequence: CASSPRGEFNEQYF. CDR3 nucleotide sequence: TGTGCCAGCAGCCCGAGGGGAGAGTTTAACGAGCAGTACTTC.

Ten or more counts support this clonotype. The chain links TRBV10-2 to TRBJ2-4; TRBD1 matches at 11 bases. The V gene's germline CDR1 is WSHSY and CDR2 SAAADI. V dropped 4 bases and J dropped 3; count of bases not matched to a gene: 2. The CDR3 spans 15 residues. The chain's CDR3 is CASSAGTGGKNIQYF. The CDR3 DNA sequence: TGCGCCAGCAGTGCTGGGACAGGGGGCAAAAACATTCAGTACTTC.